This is a list of T cell receptor beta chains from one sample in a study of T cells in Graves' hyperthyroidism and ophthalmopathy. Each CDR3 protein is one row after TCRdb ran MiXCR on the multiplex PCR reads. The table lists 300,000 to 400,000 distinct CDR3 sequences, roughly a fifth of them singletons. The sample was blood. These receptors all come from a woman aged 50 to 65 with Graves' hyperthyroidism. Each CDR3 is given with its conserved first and last residue. D genes are given only for firm matches. Not all rows give a size; the values are once, few, many and, for expanded clones, a class.

clone_size: many; d_call: TRBD1; j_call: TRBJ2-6; v_call: TRBV15; cdr3_aa: CATSRDRGSTRGANVLTF; cdr3_nt: TGTGCCACCAGCAGGGACAGGGGCTCAACGCGGGGGGCCAACGTCCTGACTTTC
clone_size: .; d_call: TRBD2; j_call: TRBJ2-1; v_call: TRBV29-1; cdr3_aa: CSVQKVTSGVEQFF; cdr3_nt: TGCAGCGTTCAAAAAGTGACTAGCGGGGTTGAGCAGTTCTTC
clone_size: many; d_call: TRBD1; j_call: TRBJ2-2; v_call: TRBV2; cdr3_aa: CASTGTGGFRELFF; cdr3_nt: TGTGCCAGCACCGGGACAGGGGGTTTCAGGGAGCTGTTTTTT
clone_size: few; d_call: .; j_call: TRBJ1-1; v_call: TRBV5-1; cdr3_aa: CASSGDTQYTEAFF; cdr3_nt: TGCGCCAGCAGCGGGGACACCCAGTACACTGAAGCTTTCTTT
clone_size: .; d_call: TRBD1; j_call: TRBJ1-1; v_call: TRBV12-3/TRBV12-4; cdr3_aa: CASSARDRRVTTEAFF; cdr3_nt: TGTGCCAGCAGTGCTCGGGACAGGAGGGTGACCACTGAAGCTTTCTTT
clone_size: many; d_call: TRBD2; j_call: TRBJ2-1; v_call: TRBV3-1; cdr3_aa: CASSQTLAGGPHEQFF; cdr3_nt: TGTGCCAGCAGCCAGACCCTAGCGGGAGGGCCGCATGAGCAGTTCTTC
clone_size: many; d_call: TRBD1; j_call: TRBJ1-1; v_call: TRBV10-3; cdr3_aa: CAIKGTAQDTEAFF; cdr3_nt: TGTGCCATCAAGGGGACAGCCCAGGACACTGAAGCTTTCTTT
clone_size: once; d_call: .; j_call: TRBJ2-1; v_call: TRBV12-3/TRBV12-4; cdr3_aa: CASSVTSSVEQFF; cdr3_nt: TGTGCCAGCAGTGTAACTAGTTCGGTTGAGCAGTTCTTC
clone_size: .; d_call: TRBD2; j_call: TRBJ2-7; v_call: TRBV7-9; cdr3_aa: CASEAGGPNEQYF; cdr3_nt: TGTGCCAGCGAAGCGGGAGGGCCCAACGAGCAGTACTTC
clone_size: many; d_call: .; j_call: TRBJ2-7; v_call: TRBV30; cdr3_aa: CAWSLGYEQYF; cdr3_nt: TGTGCCTGGAGTTTAGGCTACGAGCAGTACTTC
clone_size: few; d_call: .; j_call: TRBJ1-4; v_call: TRBV5-1; cdr3_aa: CASSLAGDFGEKLFF; cdr3_nt: TGCGCCAGCAGCTTGGCTGGGGATTTCGGCGAAAAACTGTTTTTT
clone_size: .; d_call: .; j_call: TRBJ1-1; v_call: TRBV19; cdr3_aa: CASSIGQASIMNTEAFF; cdr3_nt: TGTGCCAGTAGTATCGGTCAGGCTTCCATCATGAACACTGAAGCTTTCTTT
clone_size: many; d_call: .; j_call: TRBJ2-7; v_call: TRBV28; cdr3_aa: CAAWGIGGSSSQEQYF; cdr3_nt: TGTGCCGCCTGGGGTATCGGCGGGTCCTCGTCGCAAGAGCAGTACTTC
clone_size: .; d_call: TRBD1; j_call: TRBJ2-7; v_call: TRBV2; cdr3_aa: CASRAAGQGGEQYF; cdr3_nt: TGTGCCAGCAGAGCGGCGGGACAGGGGGGCGAGCAGTACTTC
clone_size: few; d_call: TRBD1; j_call: TRBJ1-5; v_call: TRBV20-1; cdr3_aa: CSARGQGAQPQHF; cdr3_nt: TGCAGTGCCCGGGGACAGGGGGCTCAGCCCCAGCATTTT
clone_size: .; d_call: TRBD1; j_call: TRBJ1-2; v_call: TRBV9; cdr3_aa: CASSLRGHGYTF; cdr3_nt: TGTGCCAGCAGTTTAAGGGGGCATGGCTACACCTTC
clone_size: many; d_call: .; j_call: TRBJ2-4; v_call: TRBV30; cdr3_aa: CAWSVTGAKNIQYF; cdr3_nt: TGTGCCTGGAGTGTCACGGGGGCCAAAAACATTCAGTACTTC
clone_size: few; d_call: TRBD1; j_call: TRBJ1-2; v_call: TRBV25-1; cdr3_aa: CASSKGTGGSYGYTF; cdr3_nt: TGTGCCAGCAGTAAAGGGACAGGGGGAAGCTATGGCTACACCTTC
clone_size: many; d_call: TRBD2; j_call: TRBJ2-1; v_call: TRBV7-3; cdr3_aa: CASSLAAGVGHEQFF; cdr3_nt: TGTGCCAGCAGCTTAGCAGCGGGAGTTGGTCATGAGCAGTTCTTC
clone_size: .; d_call: TRBD2; j_call: TRBJ2-1; v_call: TRBV9; cdr3_aa: CASSVASGIGNEQFF; cdr3_nt: TGTGCCAGCAGCGTAGCTAGCGGGATTGGGAATGAGCAGTTCTTC
clone_size: .; d_call: TRBD1; j_call: TRBJ1-6; v_call: TRBV20-1; cdr3_aa: CSAKTGGSSPLHF; cdr3_nt: TGCAGTGCTAAGACAGGGGGATCTTCACCCCTCCACTTT
clone_size: many; d_call: TRBD2; j_call: TRBJ2-1; v_call: TRBV6-2/TRBV6-3; cdr3_aa: CASSYSLAGTYNEQFF; cdr3_nt: TGTGCCAGCAGTTACTCCCTAGCGGGGACCTACAATGAGCAGTTCTTC
clone_size: many; d_call: TRBD1; j_call: TRBJ2-1; v_call: TRBV3-1; cdr3_aa: CASSQGNRGLNEQFF; cdr3_nt: TGTGCCAGCAGCCAAGGTAACAGGGGCTTAAATGAGCAGTTCTTC
clone_size: .; d_call: TRBD2; j_call: TRBJ2-1; v_call: TRBV27; cdr3_aa: CASSFGGGAQNEQFF; cdr3_nt: TGTGCCAGCAGTTTCGGCGGGGGGGCCCAGAATGAGCAGTTCTTC
clone_size: .; d_call: .; j_call: TRBJ1-3; v_call: TRBV29-1; cdr3_aa: CSVVGGGNTIYF; cdr3_nt: TGCAGCGTTGTTGGGGGGGGAAACACCATATATTTT
clone_size: .; d_call: .; j_call: TRBJ1-2; v_call: TRBV30; cdr3_aa: CAWTLGTYGYTF; cdr3_nt: TGTGCCTGGACCCTCGGAACCTATGGCTACACCTTC
clone_size: .; d_call: .; j_call: TRBJ1-5; v_call: TRBV4-1; cdr3_aa: CASSQERRVGPQHF; cdr3_nt: TGCGCCAGCAGCCAAGAGAGGAGGGTTGGGCCCCAGCATTTT
clone_size: .; d_call: TRBD1; j_call: TRBJ1-2; v_call: TRBV29-1; cdr3_aa: CSVEWTGKNYTF; cdr3_nt: TGCAGCGTTGAATGGACAGGGAAGAACTACACCTTC
clone_size: .; d_call: .; j_call: TRBJ2-3; v_call: TRBV9; cdr3_aa: CASGRKGNTDTQYF; cdr3_nt: TGTGCCAGTGGCCGGAAGGGGAACACAGATACGCAGTATTTT
clone_size: many; d_call: TRBD1; j_call: TRBJ1-6; v_call: TRBV6-1; cdr3_aa: CASRRQGGDSPLHF; cdr3_nt: TGTGCCAGCAGAAGACAGGGGGGCGATTCACCCCTCCACTTT
clone_size: many; d_call: .; j_call: TRBJ1-1; v_call: TRBV11-2; cdr3_aa: CASSVDRNTEAFF; cdr3_nt: TGTGCCAGCAGCGTTGACAGGAACACTGAAGCTTTCTTT
clone_size: .; d_call: .; j_call: TRBJ1-1; v_call: TRBV5-7; cdr3_aa: CASTPGEGPTEAFF; cdr3_nt: TGTGCCAGCACCCCAGGGGAGGGGCCCACTGAAGCTTTCTTT
clone_size: many; d_call: .; j_call: TRBJ2-3; v_call: TRBV6-1; cdr3_aa: CASQQGITDTQYF; cdr3_nt: TGTGCCAGCCAACAGGGAATCACAGATACGCAGTATTTT
clone_size: many; d_call: TRBD2; j_call: TRBJ2-3; v_call: TRBV20-1; cdr3_aa: CSGLRPGLGSSDTQYF; cdr3_nt: TGCAGTGGACTCCGGCCGGGACTAGGTTCTTCAGATACGCAGTATTTT
clone_size: .; d_call: TRBD1; j_call: TRBJ2-7; v_call: TRBV12-3/TRBV12-4; cdr3_aa: CASTLKGASYEQYF; cdr3_nt: TGTGCCAGCACCCTGAAGGGGGCGTCCTACGAGCAGTACTTC
clone_size: many; d_call: .; j_call: TRBJ2-7; v_call: TRBV5-5; cdr3_aa: CASSLDAGQYYEQYF; cdr3_nt: TGTGCCAGCAGCTTGGACGCGGGACAGTACTACGAGCAGTACTTC
clone_size: .; d_call: TRBD2; j_call: TRBJ2-7; v_call: TRBV5-1; cdr3_aa: CASRSTSGPYEQYF; cdr3_nt: TGCGCCAGCAGGTCGACTAGCGGTCCCTACGAGCAGTACTTC
clone_size: .; d_call: TRBD1; j_call: TRBJ1-1; v_call: TRBV6-2/TRBV6-3; cdr3_aa: CASPLLIPRDRGMNTEAFF; cdr3_nt: TGTGCCAGCCCCCTTCTGATCCCCCGGGACAGGGGGATGAACACTGAAGCTTTCTTT
clone_size: many; d_call: TRBD2; j_call: TRBJ2-1; v_call: TRBV2; cdr3_aa: CASSRSGTTYNEQFF; cdr3_nt: TGTGCCAGCAGTCGTAGCGGGACCACCTACAATGAGCAGTTCTTC
clone_size: .; d_call: TRBD2; j_call: TRBJ2-1; v_call: TRBV9; cdr3_aa: CASAGGRGSNEQFF; cdr3_nt: TGTGCCAGCGCGGGCGGGCGGGGGAGTAATGAGCAGTTCTTC
clone_size: many; d_call: .; j_call: TRBJ2-3; v_call: TRBV12-3/TRBV12-4; cdr3_aa: CASRFTRDTQYF; cdr3_nt: TGTGCCAGCAGGTTTACTAGAGATACGCAGTATTTT
clone_size: few; d_call: TRBD1; j_call: TRBJ1-2; v_call: TRBV6-1; cdr3_aa: CASSEVYRTGNPGYTF; cdr3_nt: TGTGCCAGCAGTGAAGTTTATCGGACAGGCAATCCCGGCTACACCTTC
clone_size: .; d_call: .; j_call: TRBJ2-7; v_call: TRBV15; cdr3_aa: CATSRGGAGPYEQYF; cdr3_nt: TGTGCCACCAGCAGAGGCGGGGCAGGGCCCTACGAGCAGTACTTC
clone_size: .; d_call: .; j_call: TRBJ2-1; v_call: TRBV7-9; cdr3_aa: CASSTTGRDSYNEQFF; cdr3_nt: TGTGCCAGCAGCACCACCGGCCGGGACTCTTACAATGAGCAGTTCTTC
clone_size: many; d_call: .; j_call: TRBJ2-5; v_call: TRBV20-1; cdr3_aa: CSATRVQETQYF; cdr3_nt: TGCAGTGCGACCAGGGTTCAAGAGACCCAGTACTTC
clone_size: .; d_call: .; j_call: TRBJ2-7; v_call: TRBV9; cdr3_aa: CASSPSALEGGEQYF; cdr3_nt: TGTGCCAGCAGCCCCTCGGCCTTAGAGGGTGGCGAGCAGTACTTC
clone_size: many; d_call: .; j_call: TRBJ1-1; v_call: TRBV7-3; cdr3_aa: CASSLGGLGSVMNTEAFF; cdr3_nt: TGTGCCAGCAGCTTAGGGGGTTTAGGATCCGTAATGAACACTGAAGCTTTCTTT
clone_size: .; d_call: TRBD1; j_call: TRBJ1-2; v_call: TRBV7-6; cdr3_aa: CASSSLGTDYGYTF; cdr3_nt: TGTGCCAGCAGCTCTTTAGGGACAGACTATGGCTACACCTTC
clone_size: once; d_call: TRBD2; j_call: TRBJ2-1; v_call: TRBV24-1; cdr3_aa: CATSDRTSGSNEQFF; cdr3_nt: TGTGCCACCAGTGACCGGACTAGCGGGAGTAATGAGCAGTTCTTC
clone_size: many; d_call: .; j_call: TRBJ2-7; v_call: TRBV28; cdr3_aa: CASSWTVWGRGAGEQYF; cdr3_nt: TGTGCCAGCAGTTGGACAGTTTGGGGGCGCGGGGCTGGCGAGCAGTACTTC